This T cell receptor beta chain was captured by sequencing in a study of blood T cell repertoires in COVID-19. Overall study context: Sample material is recorded as cDNA or gDNA derived from T cells, B-cell-depleted T cells, or PBMCs.

Authors' processing steps: From reference gene primer amplification, estimates of nucleated cell counts were derived. Here immunoSEQ multiplex PCR was the method, and the copy in TCRdb shows in-frame clones only, minus some. V and J calls and clone size are as listed in that table; D and trimming were resolved from the DNA. The data contain 80,000 to 95,000 clones, about 90% of them singletons. After removal of 3 bases from V and 4 bases from J, the junction contained 3 bases not matched to a gene. CDR1 MNHEY and CDR2 SVGEGT come from the germline V gene. The CDR3 loop spans 16 amino acids. This TCR was recovered from a human donor with active COVID-19. The donor label of this sample is uncertain. This chain joins TRBV6-2 or TRBV6-3 and TRBJ2-1, with 13 bases aligning to TRBD2. The sequenced sample was peripheral blood. The CDR3 region is CASSYTSGGVYNEQFF. As DNA, the CDR3 is TGTGCCAGCAGTTATACTAGCGGGGGGGTTTACAATGAGCAGTTCTTC.